Sequencing of this T cell receptor beta chain was carried out in a study of identical twins. Study outcomes and limitations: It was cross-sectional statistical analysis, not following the same donors, that the conclusions relied on. Invariant T cells like MAIT and iNKT could partly confound the zero-insertion analyses.

TCRdb fed the 5' RACE reads into MiXCR, producing one record per CDR3 protein. This sample has about 530,000 distinct CDR3 sequences, with roughly 15% found just once. Comment on this clonotype: Its antigen is still unknown.

The V gene lost 6 bases and the J gene lost 4 bases, with 18 bases spanning the gap. The CDR3 totals 15 residues. Germline values: CDR1 MDHEN, CDR2 SYDVKM. These same data were also listed under a study on yellow fever vaccine responses in identical twins. That report notes: Reportedly, the T cell response mounted by twins to vaccine seemed partly convergent, partly personalized.

The rearrangement uses TRBV28 and TRBJ1-2; D is uncertain. The sequencing input was CD4+ T cells sorted from blood. The clonotype comes from a woman under 30 in good health. CDR3 bases: TGTGCCAGCAGACCCGGTGATGCGGAATTCTATGGCTACACCTTC. This codes for CASRPGDAEFYGYTF.